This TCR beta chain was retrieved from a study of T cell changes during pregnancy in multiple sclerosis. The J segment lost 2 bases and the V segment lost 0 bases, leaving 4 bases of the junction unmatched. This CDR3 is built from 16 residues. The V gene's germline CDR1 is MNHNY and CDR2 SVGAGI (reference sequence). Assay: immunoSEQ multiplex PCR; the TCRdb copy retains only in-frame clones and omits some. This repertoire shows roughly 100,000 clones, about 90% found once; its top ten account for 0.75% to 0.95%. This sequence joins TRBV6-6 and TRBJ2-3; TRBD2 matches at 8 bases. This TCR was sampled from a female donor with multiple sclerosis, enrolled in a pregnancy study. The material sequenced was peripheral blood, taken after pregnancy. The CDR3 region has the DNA TGTGCCAGCAGTTACTCTAGCGGGGAAAACACAGATACGCAGTATTTT. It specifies CASSYSSGENTDTQYF.